This T cell receptor (beta chain) comes out of a study of T cell responses to AZD1222 COVID-19 vaccine. About the study: Recipients boosted at about 4 weeks or about 12 weeks are pooled.

Produced via immunoSEQ multiplex PCR; TCRdb's table is partial and in-frame only. The sample has about 140,000 clones, around 93% seen once. Notes on this clone: Its antigen is still unknown.

The CDR3 has 14 residues. Trimming pared 2 bases from V and 2 bases from J, leaving 10 bases between. Per the germline V gene, CDR1 is SGHKS and CDR2 is YYEKEE (reference sequence). Findings and caveats of the study: Regions left unmutated in variants are reportedly the target of nearly half of spike-specific TCRs. Only a handful of individuals given AZD1222 were seropositive at baseline. Females made up more of the donors, who were largely white British, and clonal diversity may have come out too low.

This receptor was identified in an adult in good health. The material was peripheral blood, obtained on day 0 of AZD1222 vaccination. The genes are TRBV5-5 and TRBJ1-2; D unclear. CDR3 protein: CASSFGVGNYGYTF. The CDR3 coding sequence is TGTGCCAGCAGCTTTGGAGTTGGGAACTATGGCTACACCTTC.